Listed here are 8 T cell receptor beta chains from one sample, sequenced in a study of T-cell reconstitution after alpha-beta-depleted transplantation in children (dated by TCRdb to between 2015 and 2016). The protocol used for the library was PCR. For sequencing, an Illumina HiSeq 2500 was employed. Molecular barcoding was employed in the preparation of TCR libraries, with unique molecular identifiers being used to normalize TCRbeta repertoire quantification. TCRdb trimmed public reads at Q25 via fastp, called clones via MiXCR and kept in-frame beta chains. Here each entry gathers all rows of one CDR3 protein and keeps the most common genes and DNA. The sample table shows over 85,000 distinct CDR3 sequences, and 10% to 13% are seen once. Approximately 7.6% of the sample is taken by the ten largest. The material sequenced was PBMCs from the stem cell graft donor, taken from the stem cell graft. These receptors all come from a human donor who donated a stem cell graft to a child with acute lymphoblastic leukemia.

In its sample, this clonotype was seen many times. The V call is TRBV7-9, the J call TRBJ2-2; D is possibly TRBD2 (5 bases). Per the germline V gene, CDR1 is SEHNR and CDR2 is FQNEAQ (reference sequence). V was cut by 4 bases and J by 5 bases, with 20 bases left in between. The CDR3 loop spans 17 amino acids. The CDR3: CASSSHPTTRVTGELFF. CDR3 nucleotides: TGTGCCAGCAGCTCCCACCCGACAACGAGGGTTACCGGGGAGCTGTTTTTT.

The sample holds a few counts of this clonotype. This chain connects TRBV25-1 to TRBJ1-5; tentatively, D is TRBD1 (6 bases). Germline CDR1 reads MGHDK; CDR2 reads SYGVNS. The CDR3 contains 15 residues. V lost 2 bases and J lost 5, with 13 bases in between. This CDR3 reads CASSEKGGGDQPQHF. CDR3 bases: TGTGCCAGCAGTGAAAAAGGGGGGGGGGATCAGCCCCAGCATTTT.

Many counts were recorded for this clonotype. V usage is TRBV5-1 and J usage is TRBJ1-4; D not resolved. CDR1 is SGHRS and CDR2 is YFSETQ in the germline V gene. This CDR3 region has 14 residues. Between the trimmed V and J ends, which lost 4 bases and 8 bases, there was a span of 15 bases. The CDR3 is CASSANPRAEKLFF. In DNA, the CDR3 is TGCGCCAGCAGCGCGAACCCCCGAGCGGAAAAACTGTTTTTT.

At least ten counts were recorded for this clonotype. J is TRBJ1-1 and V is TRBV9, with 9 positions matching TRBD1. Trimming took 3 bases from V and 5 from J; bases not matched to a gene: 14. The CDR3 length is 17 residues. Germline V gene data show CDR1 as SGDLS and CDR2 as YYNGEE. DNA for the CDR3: TGTGCCAGCAGCGAGGCGAGGGACAGGGCGGGTCGAACTGAAGCTTTCTTT. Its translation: CASSEARDRAGRTEAFF.

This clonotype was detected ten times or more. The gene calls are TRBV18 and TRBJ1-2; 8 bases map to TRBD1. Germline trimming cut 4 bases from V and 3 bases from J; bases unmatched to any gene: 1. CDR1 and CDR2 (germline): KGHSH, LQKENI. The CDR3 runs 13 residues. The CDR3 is CASSRGQDYGYTF. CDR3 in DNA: TGTGCCAGCTCACGGGGACAGGACTATGGCTACACCTTC.

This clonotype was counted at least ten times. The CDR3 protein is CASSQDSTGKVLAFF. Here the CDR3 DNA reads TGCGCCAGCAGCCAAGATAGTACGGGGAAAGTGTTAGCTTTCTTT. The chain carries TRBV4-3 and TRBJ1-1, with D uncertain. The V gene's germline CDR1 is LGHNA and CDR2 YSLEER. Trimming took off 0 bases at V and 10 bases at J, with 18 bases between the two ends. The CDR3 runs to 15 residues.

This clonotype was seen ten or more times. The CDR3: CASSDMAGELFF. CDR3 DNA: TGTGCCAGCAGTGATATGGCCGGGGAGCTGTTTTTT. This chain joins TRBV2 and TRBJ2-2; no reliable D call. Trimming took 3 bases from V and 6 from J, leaving 5 bases between them. The CDR3 runs to 12 residues. The V gene's germline CDR1 is SNHLY and CDR2 FYNNEI.

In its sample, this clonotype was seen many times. CDR3 residues: CASSFIPTGSSREKLFF. CDR3 nucleotides: TGTGCCAGCAGCTTCATACCAACAGGGAGTTCGAGGGAAAAACTGTTTTTT. V and J are TRBV7-2 and TRBJ1-4; perhaps TRBD1 as D (6 bases). This CDR3 has 17 amino acids. Per germline, CDR1 SGHTA and CDR2 FQGNSA. V dropped 3 bases and J dropped 8 bases, with 22 bases sitting between them.